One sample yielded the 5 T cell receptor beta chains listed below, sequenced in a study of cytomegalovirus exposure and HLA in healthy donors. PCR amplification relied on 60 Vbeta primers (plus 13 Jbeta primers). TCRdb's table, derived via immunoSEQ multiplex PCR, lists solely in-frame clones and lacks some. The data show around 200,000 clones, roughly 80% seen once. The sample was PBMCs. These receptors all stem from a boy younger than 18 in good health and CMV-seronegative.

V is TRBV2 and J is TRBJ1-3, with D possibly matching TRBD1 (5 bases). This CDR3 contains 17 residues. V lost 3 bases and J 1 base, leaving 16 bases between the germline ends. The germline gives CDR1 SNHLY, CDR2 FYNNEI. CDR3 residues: CASSDRAGSTSGNTIYF. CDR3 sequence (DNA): TGTGCCAGCAGTGATCGGGCAGGGTCGACTTCTGGAAACACCATATATTTT.

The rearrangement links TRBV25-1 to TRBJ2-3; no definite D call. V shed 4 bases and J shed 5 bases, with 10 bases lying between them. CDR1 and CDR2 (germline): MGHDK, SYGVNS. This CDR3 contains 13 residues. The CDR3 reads CASSAPYRDTQYF. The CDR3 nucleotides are TGTGCCAGCAGTGCCCCCTATCGAGATACGCAGTATTTT.

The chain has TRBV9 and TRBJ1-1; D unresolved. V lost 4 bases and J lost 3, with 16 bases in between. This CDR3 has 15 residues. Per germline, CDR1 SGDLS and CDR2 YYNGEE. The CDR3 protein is CASSPRASSYTEAFF. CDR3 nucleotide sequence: TGTGCCAGCAGCCCGAGAGCTAGCAGTTACACTGAAGCTTTCTTT. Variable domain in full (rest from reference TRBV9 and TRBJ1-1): DSGVTQTPKHLITATGQRVTLRCSPRSGDLSVYWYQQSLDQGLQFLIQYYNGEERAKGNILERFSAQQFPDLHSELNLSSLELGDSALYFCASSPRASSYTEAFFGQGTRLTVV.

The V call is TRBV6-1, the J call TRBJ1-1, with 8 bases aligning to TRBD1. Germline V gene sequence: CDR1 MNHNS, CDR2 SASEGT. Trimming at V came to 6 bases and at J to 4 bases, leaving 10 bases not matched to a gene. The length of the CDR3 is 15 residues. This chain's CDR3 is CASSHDPDRGTEAFF. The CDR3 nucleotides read TGTGCCAGCAGCCACGACCCCGACAGGGGCACTGAAGCTTTCTTT.

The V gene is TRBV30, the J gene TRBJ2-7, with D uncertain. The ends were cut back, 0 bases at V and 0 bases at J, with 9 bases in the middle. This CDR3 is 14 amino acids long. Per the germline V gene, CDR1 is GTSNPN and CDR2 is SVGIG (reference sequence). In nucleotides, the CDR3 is TGTGCCTGGAGTGTAAGCTACAGCTCCTACGAGCAGTACTTC. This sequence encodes CAWSVSYSSYEQYF.